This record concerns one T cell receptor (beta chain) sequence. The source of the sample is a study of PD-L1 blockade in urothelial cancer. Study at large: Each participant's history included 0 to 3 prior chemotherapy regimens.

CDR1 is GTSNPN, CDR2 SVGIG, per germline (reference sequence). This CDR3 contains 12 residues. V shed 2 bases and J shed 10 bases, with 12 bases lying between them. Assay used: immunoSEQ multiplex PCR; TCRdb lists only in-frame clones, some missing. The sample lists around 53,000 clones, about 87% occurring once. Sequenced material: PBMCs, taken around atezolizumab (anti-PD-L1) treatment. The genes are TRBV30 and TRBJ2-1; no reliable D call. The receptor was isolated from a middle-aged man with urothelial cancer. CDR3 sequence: CAWSRIQVEQFF. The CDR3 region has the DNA TGTGCCTGGAGTCGTATCCAGGTCGAGCAGTTCTTC.